This T cell receptor (beta chain) was retrieved from a study of T-cell memory formation after mild COVID-19. TCRdb reanalysed the 5' RACE reads using MiXCR and keeps one entry per CDR3 protein. The table lists around 450,000 distinct CDR3 sequences, around 20% of them singletons. Regarding this clonotype: Its antigen is unidentified.

The length of the CDR3 is 16 residues. Trimming cost V 5 bases and J 1 base; bases outside gene matches: 5. Per germline, CDR1 LNHDA and CDR2 SQIVND (reference sequence). Study-level findings and limits: Clones contracting day 15 to 85 were balanced CD4/CD8; later expanders leaned CD4+.

The chain is built from TRBV19 and TRBJ2-1; 10 nucleotides line up with TRBD2. The sequence came from an adult woman who had mild COVID-19 (a few samples of this study predate the infection). Cell type and time point are not known. The source material was PBMCs or a T cell subset sorted from them (not recorded which). The CDR3 bases are TGTGCCAGTAGTCTCGGGACTAGCGTTTCCTACAATGAGCAGTTCTTC. It codes for CASSLGTSVSYNEQFF.